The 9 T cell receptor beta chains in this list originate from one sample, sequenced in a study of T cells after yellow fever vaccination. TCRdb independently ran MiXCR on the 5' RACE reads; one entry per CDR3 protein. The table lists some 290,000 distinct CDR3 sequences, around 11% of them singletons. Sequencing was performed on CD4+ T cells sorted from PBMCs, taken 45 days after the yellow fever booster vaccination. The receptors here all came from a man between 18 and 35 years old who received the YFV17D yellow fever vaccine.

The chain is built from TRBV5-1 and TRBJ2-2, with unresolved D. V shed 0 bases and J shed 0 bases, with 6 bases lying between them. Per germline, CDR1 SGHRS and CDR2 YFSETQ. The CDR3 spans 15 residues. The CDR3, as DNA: TGCGCCAGCAGCTTGGACGGAACGAACACCGGGGAGCTGTTTTTT. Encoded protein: CASSLDGTNTGELFF.

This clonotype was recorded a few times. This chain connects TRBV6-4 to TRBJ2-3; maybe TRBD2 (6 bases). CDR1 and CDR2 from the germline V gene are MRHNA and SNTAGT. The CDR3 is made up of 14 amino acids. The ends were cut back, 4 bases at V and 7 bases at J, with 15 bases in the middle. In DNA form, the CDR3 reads TGTGCCAGCAGTGGAGGCAGGGAGGCTAATACGCAGTATTTT. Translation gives CASSGGREANTQYF.

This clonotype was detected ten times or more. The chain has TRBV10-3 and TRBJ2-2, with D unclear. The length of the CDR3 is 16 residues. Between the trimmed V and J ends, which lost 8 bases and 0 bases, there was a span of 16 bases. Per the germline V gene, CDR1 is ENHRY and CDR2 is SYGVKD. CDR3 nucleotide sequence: TGTGCCATCTCCCGTCGAGTGGTGGCGAACACCGGGGAGCTGTTTTTT. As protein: CAISRRVVANTGELFF.

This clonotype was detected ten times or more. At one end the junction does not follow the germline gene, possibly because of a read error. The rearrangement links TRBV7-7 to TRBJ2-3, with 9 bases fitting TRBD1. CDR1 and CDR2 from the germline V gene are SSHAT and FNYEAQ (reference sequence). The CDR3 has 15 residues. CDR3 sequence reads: CASSLQGAPTDTQYF. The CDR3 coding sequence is TGTGCTAGCAGCCTACAGGGGGCCCCCACAGATACGCAGTATTTT.

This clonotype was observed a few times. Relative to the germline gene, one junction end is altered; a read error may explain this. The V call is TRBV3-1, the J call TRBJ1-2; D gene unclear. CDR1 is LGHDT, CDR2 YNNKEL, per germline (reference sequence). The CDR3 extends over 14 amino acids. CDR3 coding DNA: TGTGCCAGCACCCAAGCCGGGACTAACTATGGCTACACCTTC. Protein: CASTQAGTNYGYTF.

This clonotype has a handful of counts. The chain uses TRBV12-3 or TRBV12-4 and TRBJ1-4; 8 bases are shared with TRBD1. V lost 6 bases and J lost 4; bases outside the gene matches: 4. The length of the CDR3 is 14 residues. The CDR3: CASRRQGFNEKLFF. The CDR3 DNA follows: TGTGCCAGCAGGCGACAGGGGTTTAATGAAAAACTGTTTTTT.

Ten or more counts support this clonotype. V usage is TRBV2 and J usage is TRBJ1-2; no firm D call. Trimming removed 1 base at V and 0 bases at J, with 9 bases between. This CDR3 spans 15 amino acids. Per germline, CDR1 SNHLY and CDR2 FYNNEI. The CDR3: CASSEGPRPNYGYTF. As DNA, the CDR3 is TGTGCCAGCAGTGAAGGGCCAAGACCTAACTATGGCTACACCTTC.

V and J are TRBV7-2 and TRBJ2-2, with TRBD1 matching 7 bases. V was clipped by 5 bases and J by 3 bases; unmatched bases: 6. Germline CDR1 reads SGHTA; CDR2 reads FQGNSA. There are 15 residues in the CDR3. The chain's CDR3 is CASSTRQGYTGELFF. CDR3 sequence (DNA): TGTGCCAGCAGCACCCGACAGGGTTACACCGGGGAGCTGTTTTTT.

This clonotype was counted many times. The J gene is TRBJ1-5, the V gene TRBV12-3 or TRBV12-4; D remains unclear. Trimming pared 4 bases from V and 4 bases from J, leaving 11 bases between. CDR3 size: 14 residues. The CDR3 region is CASSSATANQPQHF. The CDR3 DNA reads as TGTGCCAGCAGTTCTGCCACAGCAAATCAGCCCCAGCATTTT.